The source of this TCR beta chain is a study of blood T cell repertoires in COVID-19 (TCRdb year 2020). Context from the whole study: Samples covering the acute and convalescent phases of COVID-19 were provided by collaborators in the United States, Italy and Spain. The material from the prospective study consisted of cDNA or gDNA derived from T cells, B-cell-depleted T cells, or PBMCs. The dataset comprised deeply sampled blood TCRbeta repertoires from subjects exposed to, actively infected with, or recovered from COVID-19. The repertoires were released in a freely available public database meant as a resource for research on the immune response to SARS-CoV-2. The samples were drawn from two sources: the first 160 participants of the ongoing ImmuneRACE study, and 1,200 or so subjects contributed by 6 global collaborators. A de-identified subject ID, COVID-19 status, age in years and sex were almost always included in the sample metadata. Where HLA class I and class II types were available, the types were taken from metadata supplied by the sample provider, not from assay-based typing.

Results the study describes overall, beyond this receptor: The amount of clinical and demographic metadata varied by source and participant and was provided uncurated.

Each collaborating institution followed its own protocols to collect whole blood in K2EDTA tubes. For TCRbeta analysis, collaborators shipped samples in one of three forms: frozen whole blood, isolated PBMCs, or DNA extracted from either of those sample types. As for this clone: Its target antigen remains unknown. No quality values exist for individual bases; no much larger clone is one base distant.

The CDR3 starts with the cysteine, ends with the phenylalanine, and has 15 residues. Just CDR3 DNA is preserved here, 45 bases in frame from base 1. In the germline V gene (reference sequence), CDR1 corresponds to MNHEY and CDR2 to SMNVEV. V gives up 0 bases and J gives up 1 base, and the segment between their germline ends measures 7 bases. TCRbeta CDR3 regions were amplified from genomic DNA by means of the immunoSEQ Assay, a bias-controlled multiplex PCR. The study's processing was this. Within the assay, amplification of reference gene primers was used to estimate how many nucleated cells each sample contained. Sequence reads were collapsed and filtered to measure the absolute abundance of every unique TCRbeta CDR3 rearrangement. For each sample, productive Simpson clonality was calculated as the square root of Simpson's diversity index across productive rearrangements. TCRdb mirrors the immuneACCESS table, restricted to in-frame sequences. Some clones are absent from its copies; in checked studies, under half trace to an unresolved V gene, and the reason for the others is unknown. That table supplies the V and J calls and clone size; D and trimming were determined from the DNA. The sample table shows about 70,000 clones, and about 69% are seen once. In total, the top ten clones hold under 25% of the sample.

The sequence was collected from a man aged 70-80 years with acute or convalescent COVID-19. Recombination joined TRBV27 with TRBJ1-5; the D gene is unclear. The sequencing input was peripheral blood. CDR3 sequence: CASSLSGVSNQPQHF. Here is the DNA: TGTGCCAGCAGTTTATCCGGGGTCAGCAATCAGCCCCAGCATTTT.